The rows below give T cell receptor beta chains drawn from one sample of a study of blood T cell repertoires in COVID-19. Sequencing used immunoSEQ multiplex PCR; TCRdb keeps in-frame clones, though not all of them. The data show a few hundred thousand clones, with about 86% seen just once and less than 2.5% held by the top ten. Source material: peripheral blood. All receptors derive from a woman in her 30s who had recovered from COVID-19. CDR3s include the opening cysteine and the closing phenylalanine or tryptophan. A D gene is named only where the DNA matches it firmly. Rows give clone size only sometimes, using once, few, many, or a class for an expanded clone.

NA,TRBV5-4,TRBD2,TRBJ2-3,CASSWRTSGGDTQYF,TGTGCCAGCAGCTGGCGGACTAGCGGAGGAGATACGCAGTATTTT
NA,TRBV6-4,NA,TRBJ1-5,CASSEMWYGSQPQHF,TGTGCCAGCAGTGAAATGTGGTATGGGAGTCAGCCCCAGCATTTT
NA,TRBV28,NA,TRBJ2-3,CASSDSGSVTDTQYF,TGTGCCAGCAGCGACTCTGGGAGCGTCACAGATACGCAGTATTTT
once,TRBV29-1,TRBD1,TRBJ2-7,CSGGQGAEEQYF,TGCAGCGGCGGACAGGGGGCGGAAGAGCAGTACTTC
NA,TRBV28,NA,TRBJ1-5,CASSPGFQPQHF,TGTGCCAGCAGCCCAGGGTTTCAGCCCCAGCATTTT
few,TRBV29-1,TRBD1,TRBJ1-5,CSVVGTDSNQPQHF,TGCAGCGTTGTAGGGACAGATAGCAATCAGCCCCAGCATTTT
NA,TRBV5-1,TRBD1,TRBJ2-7,CASSLAAGTGSYEQYF,TGCGCCAGCAGCTTGGCCGCTGGGACAGGCAGCTACGAGCAGTACTTC
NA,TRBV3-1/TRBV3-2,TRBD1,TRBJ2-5,CASSQDRESRDRGLVGVQETQYF,TGTGCCAGCAGCCAAGATAGGGAATCCCGGGACAGGGGACTAGTAGGGGTCCAAGAGACCCAGTACTTC
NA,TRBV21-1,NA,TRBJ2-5,CASSTNFQETQYF,TGTGCCAGCAGCACAAACTTCCAAGAGACCCAGTACTTC
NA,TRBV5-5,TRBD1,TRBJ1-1,CASSQTGTNTEAFF,TGTGCCAGCAGCCAGACAGGGACGAACACTGAAGCTTTCTTT
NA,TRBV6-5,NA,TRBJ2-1,CATSLLSSYNEQFF,TGTGCCACCTCCTTGCTTAGCTCCTACAATGAGCAGTTCTTC
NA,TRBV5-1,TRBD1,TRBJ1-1,CASRPGQSDTEAFF,TGCGCCAGCAGACCGGGACAGTCGGACACTGAAGCTTTCTTT
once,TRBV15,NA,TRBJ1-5,CATSRVASRGYSNQPQHF,TGTGCCACCAGCAGAGTTGCCTCGAGAGGGTATAGCAATCAGCCCCAGCATTTT
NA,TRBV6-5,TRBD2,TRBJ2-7,CASSWGGYEQYF,TGTGCCAGCAGTTGGGGGGGCTACGAGCAGTACTTC
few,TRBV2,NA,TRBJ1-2,CASSQKTGLSAQGYTF,TGTGCCAGCAGTCAAAAAACGGGATTAAGTGCACAGGGCTACACCTTC
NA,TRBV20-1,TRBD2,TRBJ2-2,CSASRASGRVSTGELFF,TGCAGTGCTAGTCGGGCTAGCGGGAGGGTTAGCACCGGGGAGCTGTTTTTT